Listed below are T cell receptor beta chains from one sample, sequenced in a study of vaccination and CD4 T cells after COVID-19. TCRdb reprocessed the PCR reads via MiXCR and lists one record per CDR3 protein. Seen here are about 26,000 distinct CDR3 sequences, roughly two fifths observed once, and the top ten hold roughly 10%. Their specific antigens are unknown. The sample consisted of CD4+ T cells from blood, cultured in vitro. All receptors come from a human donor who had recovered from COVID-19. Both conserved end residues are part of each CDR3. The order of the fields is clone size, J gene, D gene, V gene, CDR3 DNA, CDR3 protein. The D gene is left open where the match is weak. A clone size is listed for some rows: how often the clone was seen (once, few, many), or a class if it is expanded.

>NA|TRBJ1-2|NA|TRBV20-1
TGCAGTGCTAGAAACGGGAATGGCTACACCTTC
CSARNGNGYTF
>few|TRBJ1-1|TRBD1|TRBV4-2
TGTGCCAGCAGCCAGGACGACAGGGACGATACTGAAGCTTTCTTT
CASSQDDRDDTEAFF
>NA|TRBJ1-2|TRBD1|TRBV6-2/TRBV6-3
TGTGCCAGCAGTTACGTATACGAGGGCGCCGGGACAGGGTTACATGGCTACACCTTC
CASSYVYEGAGTGLHGYTF
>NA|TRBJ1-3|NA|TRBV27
TGTGCCAGCAGTTTAGTATACGGGGGGGCGAGGGGAAACACCATATATTTT
CASSLVYGGARGNTIYF
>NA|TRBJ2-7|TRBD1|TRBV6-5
TGTCCCAGCAGTTCGCCGGGACAGGGGGCATTTGGCGAGCAGTACTTC
CPSSSPGQGAFGEQYF
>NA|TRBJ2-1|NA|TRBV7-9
TGTGCCAGCAGCCAGGACGACCACTATGAGCAGTTCTTC
CASSQDDHYEQFF
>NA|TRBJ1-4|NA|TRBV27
TGTGCCAGCAGTTTTTCGAGGCAGGGTGATGAAAAACTGTTTTTT
CASSFSRQGDEKLFF
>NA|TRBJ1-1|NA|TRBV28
TGTGCCAGCAGTCCTCCTGTATATTTCACTGAAGCTTTCTTT
CASSPPVYFTEAFF
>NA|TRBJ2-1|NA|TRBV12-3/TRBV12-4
TGTGCCAGCAGTCAGGGACTTTCCTACAATGAGCAGTTCTTC
CASSQGLSYNEQFF
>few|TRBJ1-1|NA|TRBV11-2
TGTGCCAGCAGCTGGGACCCGACACGGCCGGGGAACACTGAAGCTTTCTTT
CASSWDPTRPGNTEAFF
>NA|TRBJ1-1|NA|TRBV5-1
TGCGCCAGCAGCTTGTCGTCAGGGCTGAACACTGAAGCTTTCTTT
CASSLSSGLNTEAFF
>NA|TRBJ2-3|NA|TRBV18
TGTGCCAGCTCACCACCCTGGACAGCCAGCACAGATACGCAGTATTTT
CASSPPWTASTDTQYF
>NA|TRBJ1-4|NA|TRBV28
TGTGCCAGCAAGGAGGCAGGGGTACCCAATGAAAAACTGTTTTTT
CASKEAGVPNEKLFF
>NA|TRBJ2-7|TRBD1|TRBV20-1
TGCAGCGTACAGGGGGCGATCTACGAGCAGTACTTC
CSVQGAIYEQYF